The sequence of this T cell receptor beta chain was determined in a study of T cells expressing NK-cell markers. General study findings and limits: In roughly six donors, dominant NKG2C+ clonotypes were about 1.0-8% of CD8+ T cells. Whether expanded NKG2C-expressing T cell clones recognize HCMV is unknown.

Concerning this clonotype itself: The target antigen is unknown.

The CDR3 totals 14 residues. CDR1 and CDR2 from the germline V gene are DFQATT and SNEGSKA (reference sequence). As the method of synthesis, 5'RACE template switching with UMIs yielded TCR beta cDNA. TCRdb re-called the 5' RACE reads; one entry per CDR3 protein, DNA not given. The sample includes 500,000 to 600,000 distinct CDR3 sequences. The sequencing sample was made of blood T cells: a sorted CD56 or NKG2C T cell subset, CD4+ or CD8+ T cells, or bulk PBMC T cells (not recorded which). This TCR was sampled from a man younger than 35 in good health. V is TRBV20-1 and J is TRBJ2-5; TCRdb designates TRBD2, a call that cannot be tested without DNA. CDR3 protein: CSASLAGVLETQYF.